This T cell receptor beta chain was captured in a study of T-cell memory formation after mild COVID-19. About the research overall: TCR clustering was largely donor specific.

CDR1 and CDR2 (germline): SGHKS, YYEKEE (reference sequence). The CDR3 has 16 amino acids. Deletions cut 4 bases from V and 2 bases from J, with 18 bases between. One entry per CDR3 protein results from TCRdb running MiXCR on the 5' RACE reads. The repertoire holds about 200,000 distinct CDR3 sequences, approximately 16% seen once, with just over 2% in the top ten. About this clonotype itself: The antigen remains unidentified.

Regarding the study as a whole: Contracting CD4+ clones were located mainly in CM and EM, and CD8+ clones in EMRA. Balance between CD4 and CD8 was seen in clones contracting day 15 to 85, and a CD4+ lean was seen in later expanders.

The sample taken for sequencing was PBMCs or a T cell subset sorted from them (not recorded which). The rearrangement links TRBV5-5 to TRBJ1-2; the D gene is possibly TRBD1 (6 bases). The TCR was taken from an adult woman who had mild COVID-19 (a few samples of this study predate the infection). Cell type and time point are not known. CDR3 coding DNA: TGTGCCAGCAGCCTGACCAACGGGGGCCCAAACTATGGCTACACCTTC. It specifies CASSLTNGGPNYGYTF.